This section outlines one T cell receptor (beta chain) sequence together with its context. Its antigen is not identified. Tagging with unique molecular identifiers was applied to individual cDNA molecules. TCRdb reprocessed the 5' RACE reads via MiXCR and lists one record per CDR3 protein. The sample lists tens of thousands of distinct CDR3 sequences, 6.8% occurring once. The data belong to a study of early T cells in non-severe SARS-CoV-2 infection. Across the whole study: The authors sequenced bulk RNA from unsorted whole blood, leaving chains unpaired. General study results and limits: Database matching using VDJdb favored anti-spike CD8 responses, with private and CD4 specificities left missing.

Trimming cost V 4 bases and J 3 bases, with 10 bases left between them. Germline assignment: CDR1 SGHVS and CDR2 FNYEAQ. This CDR3 comprises 13 residues. This sequence was found in an adult who was a healthcare worker with PCR-confirmed SARS-CoV-2 infection or an uninfected control (not recorded which). The rearrangement joins TRBV7-6 to TRBJ2-7; D is possibly TRBD1 or TRBD2 (5 bases each). This material consisted of whole blood, taken at baseline. Written as DNA, the CDR3 is TGTGCCAGCAGCTCGGGACCAAACTACGAGCAGTACTTC. This codes for CASSSGPNYEQYF.